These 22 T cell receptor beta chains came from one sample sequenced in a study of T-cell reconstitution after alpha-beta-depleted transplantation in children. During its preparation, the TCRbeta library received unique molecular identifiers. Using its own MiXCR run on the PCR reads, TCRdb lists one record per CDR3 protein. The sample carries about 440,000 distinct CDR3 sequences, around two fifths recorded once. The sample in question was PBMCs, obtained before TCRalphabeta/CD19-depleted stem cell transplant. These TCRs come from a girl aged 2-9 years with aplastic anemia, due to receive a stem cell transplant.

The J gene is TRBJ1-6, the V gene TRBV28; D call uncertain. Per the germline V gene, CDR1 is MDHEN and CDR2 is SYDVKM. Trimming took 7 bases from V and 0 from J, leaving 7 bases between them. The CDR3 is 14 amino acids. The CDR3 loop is CASIPSSYNSPLHF. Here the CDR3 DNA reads TGTGCCAGCATCCCTAGCTCCTATAATTCACCCCTCCACTTT. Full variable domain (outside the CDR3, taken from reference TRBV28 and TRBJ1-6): DVKVTQSSRYLVKRTGEKVFLECVQDMDHENMFWYRQDPGLGLRLIYFSYDVKMKEKGDIPEGYSVSREKKERFSLILESASTNQTSMYLCASIPSSYNSPLHFGNGTRLTVT.

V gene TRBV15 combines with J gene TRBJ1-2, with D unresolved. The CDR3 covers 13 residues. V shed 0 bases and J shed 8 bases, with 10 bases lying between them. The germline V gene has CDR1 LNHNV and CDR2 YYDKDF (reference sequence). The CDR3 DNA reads TGTGCCACCAGCAGAGATCCGGGGATAGGCTACACCTTC. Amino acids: CATSRDPGIGYTF. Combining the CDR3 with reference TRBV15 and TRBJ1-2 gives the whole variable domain DAMVIQNPRYQVTQFGKPVTLSCSQTLNHNVMYWYQQKSSQAPKLLFHYYDKDFNNEADTPDNFQSRRPNTSFCFLDIRSPGLGDTAMYLCATSRDPGIGYTFGSGTRLTVV.

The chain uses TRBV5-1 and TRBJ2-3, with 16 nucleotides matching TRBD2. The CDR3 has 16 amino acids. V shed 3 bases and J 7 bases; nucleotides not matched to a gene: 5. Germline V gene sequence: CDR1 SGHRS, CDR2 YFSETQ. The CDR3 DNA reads TGCGCCAGCAGCTCGGGACTAGCGGGAGGGCAAAATACGCAGTATTTT. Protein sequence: CASSSGLAGGQNTQYF.

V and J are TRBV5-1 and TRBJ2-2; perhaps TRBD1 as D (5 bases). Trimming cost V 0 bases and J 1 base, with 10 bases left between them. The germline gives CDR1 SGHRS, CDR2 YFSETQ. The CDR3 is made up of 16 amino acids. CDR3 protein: CASSLEQVRNTGELFF. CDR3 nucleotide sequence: TGCGCCAGCAGCTTGGAACAGGTCAGGAACACCGGGGAGCTGTTTTTT.

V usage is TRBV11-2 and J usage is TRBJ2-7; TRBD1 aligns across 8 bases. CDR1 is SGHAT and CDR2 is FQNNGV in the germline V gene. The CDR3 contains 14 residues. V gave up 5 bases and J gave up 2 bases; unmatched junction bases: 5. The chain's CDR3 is CASSEQTGAYEQYF. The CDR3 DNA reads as TGTGCCAGCAGCGAACAGACAGGGGCCTACGAGCAGTACTTC.

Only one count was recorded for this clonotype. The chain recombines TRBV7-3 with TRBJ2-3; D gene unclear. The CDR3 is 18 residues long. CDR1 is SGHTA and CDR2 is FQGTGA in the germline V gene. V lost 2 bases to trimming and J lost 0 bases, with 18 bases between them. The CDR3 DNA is TGTGCCAGCAGCTTAGTTTTGATAACTTCCTCTAGCACAGATACGCAGTATTTT. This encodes CASSLVLITSSSTDTQYF.

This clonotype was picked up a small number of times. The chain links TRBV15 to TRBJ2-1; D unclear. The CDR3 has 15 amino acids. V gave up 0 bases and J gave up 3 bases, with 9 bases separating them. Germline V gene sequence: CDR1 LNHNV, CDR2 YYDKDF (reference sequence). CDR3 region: CATSRDGESYNEQFF. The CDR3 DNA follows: TGTGCCACCAGCAGAGACGGAGAGAGCTACAATGAGCAGTTCTTC.

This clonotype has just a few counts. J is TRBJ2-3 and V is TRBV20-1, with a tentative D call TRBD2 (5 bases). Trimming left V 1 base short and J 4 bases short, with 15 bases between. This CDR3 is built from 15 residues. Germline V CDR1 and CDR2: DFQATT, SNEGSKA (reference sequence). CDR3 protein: CSARAPAGMADTQYF. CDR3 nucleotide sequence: TGCAGTGCTAGAGCCCCGGCCGGGATGGCAGATACGCAGTATTTT.

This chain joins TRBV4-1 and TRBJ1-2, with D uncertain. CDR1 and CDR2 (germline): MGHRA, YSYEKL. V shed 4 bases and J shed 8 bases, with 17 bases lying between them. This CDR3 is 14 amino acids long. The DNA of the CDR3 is TGCGCCAGCAGCCCTCGTGGGAGGGAAGAAGGCTACACCTTC. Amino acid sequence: CASSPRGREEGYTF.

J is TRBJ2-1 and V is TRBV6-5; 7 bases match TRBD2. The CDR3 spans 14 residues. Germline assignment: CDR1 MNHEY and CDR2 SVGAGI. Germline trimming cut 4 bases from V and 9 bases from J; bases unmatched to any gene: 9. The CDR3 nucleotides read TGTGCCAGCAGTTTTGGGGGAGGGCGGAGTGAGCAGTTCTTC. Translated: CASSFGGGRSEQFF.

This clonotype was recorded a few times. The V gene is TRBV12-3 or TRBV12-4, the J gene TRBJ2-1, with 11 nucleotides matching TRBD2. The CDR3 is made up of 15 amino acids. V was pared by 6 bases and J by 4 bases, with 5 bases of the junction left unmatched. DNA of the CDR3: TGTGCCAGCAGGGTCGGGACTAGCGGTTACAATGAGCAGTTCTTC. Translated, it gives CASRVGTSGYNEQFF.

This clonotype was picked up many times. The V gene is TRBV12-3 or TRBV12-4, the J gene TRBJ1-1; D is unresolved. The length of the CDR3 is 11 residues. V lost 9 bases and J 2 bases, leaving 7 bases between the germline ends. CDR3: CASGRNTEAFF. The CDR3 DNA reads TGTGCCAGTGGCCGTAACACTGAAGCTTTCTTT.

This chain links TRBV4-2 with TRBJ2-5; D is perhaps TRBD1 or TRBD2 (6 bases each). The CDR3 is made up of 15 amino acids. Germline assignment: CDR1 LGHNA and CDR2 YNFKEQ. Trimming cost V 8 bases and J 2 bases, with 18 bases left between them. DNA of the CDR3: TGTGCCAGCCCCCTAGGGGGACTGAGACAAGAGACCCAGTACTTC. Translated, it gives CASPLGGLRQETQYF.

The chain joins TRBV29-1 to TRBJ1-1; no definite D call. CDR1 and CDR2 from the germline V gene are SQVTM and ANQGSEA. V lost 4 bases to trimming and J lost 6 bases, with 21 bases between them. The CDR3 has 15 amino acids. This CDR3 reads CSVVGQPQSKAEAFF. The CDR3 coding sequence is TGCAGCGTTGTAGGTCAGCCCCAGAGCAAGGCTGAAGCTTTCTTT.

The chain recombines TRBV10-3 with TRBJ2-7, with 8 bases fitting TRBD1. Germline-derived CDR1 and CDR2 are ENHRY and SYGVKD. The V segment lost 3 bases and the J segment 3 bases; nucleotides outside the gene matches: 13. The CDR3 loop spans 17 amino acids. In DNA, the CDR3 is TGTGCCATCAGTGACCGCCTCGAGGACAGGGAGTTCTACGAGCAGTACTTC. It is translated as CAISDRLEDREFYEQYF.

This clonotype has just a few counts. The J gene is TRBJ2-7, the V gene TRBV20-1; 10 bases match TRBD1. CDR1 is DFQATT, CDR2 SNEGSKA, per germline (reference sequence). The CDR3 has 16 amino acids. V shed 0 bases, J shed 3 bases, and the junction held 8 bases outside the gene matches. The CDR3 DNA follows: TGCAGTGCTAGAGATCAAGGGGGACAGGGGATCTACGAGCAGTACTTC. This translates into CSARDQGGQGIYEQYF.

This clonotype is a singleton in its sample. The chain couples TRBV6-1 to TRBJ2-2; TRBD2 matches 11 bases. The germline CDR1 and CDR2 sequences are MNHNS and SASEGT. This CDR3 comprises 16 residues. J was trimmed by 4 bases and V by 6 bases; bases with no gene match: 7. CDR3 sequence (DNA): TGTGCCAGCAGACCACTAGCGGGAGTGGCCACCGGGGAGCTGTTTTTT. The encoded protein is CASRPLAGVATGELFF.

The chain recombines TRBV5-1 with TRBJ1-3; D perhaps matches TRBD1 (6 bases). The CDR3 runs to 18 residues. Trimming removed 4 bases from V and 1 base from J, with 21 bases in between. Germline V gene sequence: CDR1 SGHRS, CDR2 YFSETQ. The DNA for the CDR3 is TGCGCCAGCAGCCCCACCCCTACAGGGTCTGGGTCTGGAAACACCATATATTTT. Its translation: CASSPTPTGSGSGNTIYF.

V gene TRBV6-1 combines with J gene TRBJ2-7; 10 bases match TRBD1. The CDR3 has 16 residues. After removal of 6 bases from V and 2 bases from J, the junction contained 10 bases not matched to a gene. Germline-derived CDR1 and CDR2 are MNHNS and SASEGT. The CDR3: CASSPGQGPQPYEQYF. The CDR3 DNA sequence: TGTGCCAGCAGCCCGGGACAGGGGCCCCAGCCCTACGAGCAGTACTTC.

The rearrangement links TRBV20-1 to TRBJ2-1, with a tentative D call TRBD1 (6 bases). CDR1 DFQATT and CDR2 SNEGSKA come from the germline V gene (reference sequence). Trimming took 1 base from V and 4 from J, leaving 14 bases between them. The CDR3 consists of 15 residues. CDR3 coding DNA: TGCAGTGCTAGAGTGACAGGCAGAGTATACAATGAGCAGTTCTTC. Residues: CSARVTGRVYNEQFF.

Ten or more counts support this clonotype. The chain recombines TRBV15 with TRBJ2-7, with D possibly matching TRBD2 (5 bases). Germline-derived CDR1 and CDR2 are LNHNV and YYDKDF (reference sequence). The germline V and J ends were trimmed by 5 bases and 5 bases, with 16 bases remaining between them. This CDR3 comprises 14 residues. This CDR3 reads CATSSHWRSHEQYF. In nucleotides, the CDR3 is TGTGCCACCAGCTCCCACTGGAGGTCCCACGAGCAGTACTTC.

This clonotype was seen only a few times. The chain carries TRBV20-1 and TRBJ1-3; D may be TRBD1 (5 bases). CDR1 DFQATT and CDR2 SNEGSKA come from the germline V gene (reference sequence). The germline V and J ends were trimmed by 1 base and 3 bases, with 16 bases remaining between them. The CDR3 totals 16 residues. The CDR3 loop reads CSARVRVGASGNTIYF. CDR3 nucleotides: TGCAGTGCTAGAGTCCGAGTAGGGGCAAGTGGAAACACCATATATTTT.